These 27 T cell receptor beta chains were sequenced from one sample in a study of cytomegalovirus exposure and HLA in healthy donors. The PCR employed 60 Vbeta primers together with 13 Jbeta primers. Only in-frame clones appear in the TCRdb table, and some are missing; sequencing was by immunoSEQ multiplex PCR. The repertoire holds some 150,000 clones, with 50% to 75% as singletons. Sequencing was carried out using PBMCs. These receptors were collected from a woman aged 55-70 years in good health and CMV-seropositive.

The CDR3 DNA is TGTGCCAGCAGTTTAAGGGGCATAACCTACGAGCAGTACTTC. It is translated as CASSLRGITYEQYF. The V call is TRBV28, the J call TRBJ2-7; TRBD1 might be the D (5 bases). V was pared by 2 bases and J by 2 bases, with 10 bases between. There are 14 residues in the CDR3. Germline lookup yields CDR1 MDHEN and CDR2 SYDVKM. Full variable domain (outside the CDR3, taken from reference TRBV28 and TRBJ2-7): DVKVTQSSRYLVKRTGEKVFLECVQDMDHENMFWYRQDPGLGLRLIYFSYDVKMKEKGDIPEGYSVSREKKERFSLILESASTNQTSMYLCASSLRGITYEQYFGPGTRLTVT.

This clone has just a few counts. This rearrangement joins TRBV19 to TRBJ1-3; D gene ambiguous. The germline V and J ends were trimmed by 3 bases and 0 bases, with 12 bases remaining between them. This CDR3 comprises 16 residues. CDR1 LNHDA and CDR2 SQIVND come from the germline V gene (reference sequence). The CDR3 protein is CASSIARQLSGNTIYF. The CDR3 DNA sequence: TGTGCCAGTAGTATCGCCCGCCAACTCTCTGGAAACACCATATATTTT.

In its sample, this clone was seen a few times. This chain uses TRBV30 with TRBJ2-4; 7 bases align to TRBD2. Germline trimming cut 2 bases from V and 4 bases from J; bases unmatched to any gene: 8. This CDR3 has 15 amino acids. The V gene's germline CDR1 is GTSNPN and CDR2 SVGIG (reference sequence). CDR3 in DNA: TGTGCCTGGAGTCCTTGGGAGGGCCGTAAAAACATTCAGTACTTC. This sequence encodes CAWSPWEGRKNIQYF.

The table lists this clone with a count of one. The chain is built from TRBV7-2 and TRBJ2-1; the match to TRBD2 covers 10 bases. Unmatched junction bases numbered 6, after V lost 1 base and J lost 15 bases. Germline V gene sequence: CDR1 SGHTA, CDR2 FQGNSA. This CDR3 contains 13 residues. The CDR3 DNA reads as TGTGCCAGCAGCTTAGATCCTAGCGGGAGCGCGTTCTTC. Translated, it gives CASSLDPSGSAFF.

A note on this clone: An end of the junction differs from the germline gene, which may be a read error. The CDR3, as DNA: TGTGCCAGCAGCCCTAGCGGGAGATGGAACAGATACGCAGTATTT. It yields the protein CASSPSGRWNRYAVF. This chain joins TRBV7-3 and TRBJ2-3; 10 positions agree with TRBD2. Per the germline V gene, CDR1 is SGHTA and CDR2 is FQGTGA. The CDR3 length is 15 residues.

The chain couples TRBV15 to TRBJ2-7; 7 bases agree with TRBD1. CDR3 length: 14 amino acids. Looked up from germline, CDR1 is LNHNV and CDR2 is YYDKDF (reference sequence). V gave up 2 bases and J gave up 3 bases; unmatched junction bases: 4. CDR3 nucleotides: TGTGCCACCAGCAGAACGGACAGGCTCTACGAGCAGTACTTC. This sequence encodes CATSRTDRLYEQYF.

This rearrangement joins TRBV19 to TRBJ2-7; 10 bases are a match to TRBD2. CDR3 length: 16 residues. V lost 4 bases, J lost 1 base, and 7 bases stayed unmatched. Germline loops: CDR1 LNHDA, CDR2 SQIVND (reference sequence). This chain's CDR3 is CASSRIAGGNSYEQYF. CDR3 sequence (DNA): TGTGCCAGTAGTAGAATAGCGGGAGGCAATTCCTACGAGCAGTACTTC.

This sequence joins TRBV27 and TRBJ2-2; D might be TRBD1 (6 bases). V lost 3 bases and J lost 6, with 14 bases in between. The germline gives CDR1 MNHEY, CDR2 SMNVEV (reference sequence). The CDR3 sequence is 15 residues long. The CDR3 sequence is CASSLIQGPPGELFF. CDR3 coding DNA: TGTGCCAGCAGTTTGATACAGGGTCCCCCCGGGGAGCTGTTTTTT.

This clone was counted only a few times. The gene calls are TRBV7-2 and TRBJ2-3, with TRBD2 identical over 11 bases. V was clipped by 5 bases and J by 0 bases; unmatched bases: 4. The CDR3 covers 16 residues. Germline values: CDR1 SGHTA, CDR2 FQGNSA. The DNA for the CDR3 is TGTGCCAGCAGCCTAGGACTAGCGGGTAGCACAGATACGCAGTATTTT. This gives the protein CASSLGLAGSTDTQYF.

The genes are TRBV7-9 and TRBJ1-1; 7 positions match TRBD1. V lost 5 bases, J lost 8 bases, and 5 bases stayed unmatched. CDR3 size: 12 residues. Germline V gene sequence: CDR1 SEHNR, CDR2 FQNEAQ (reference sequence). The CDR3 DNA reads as TGTGCCAGCAGCCCACCGACAGGGGAAGCTTTCTTT. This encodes CASSPPTGEAFF. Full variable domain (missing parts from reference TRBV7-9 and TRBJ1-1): DTGVSQNPRHKITKRGQNVTFRCDPISEHNRLYWYRQTLGQGPEFLTYFQNEAQLEKSRLLSDRFSAERPKGSFSTLEIQRTEQGDSAMYLCASSPPTGEAFFGQGTRLTVV.

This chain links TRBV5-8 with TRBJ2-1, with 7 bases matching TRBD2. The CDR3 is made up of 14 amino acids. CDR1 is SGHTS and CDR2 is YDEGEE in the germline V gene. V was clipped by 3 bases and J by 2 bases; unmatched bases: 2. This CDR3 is CASSSLAAYNEQFF. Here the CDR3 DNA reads TGTGCCAGCAGCTCTCTAGCGGCCTACAATGAGCAGTTCTTC.

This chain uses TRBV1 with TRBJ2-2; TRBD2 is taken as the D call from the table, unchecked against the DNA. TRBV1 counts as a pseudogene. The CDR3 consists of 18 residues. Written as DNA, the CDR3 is TGCACCAGCAGCCTCGGTCTAGCGGGAGGGTCTGACACCGGGGAGCTGTTTTTT. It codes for CTSSLGLAGGSDTGELFF.

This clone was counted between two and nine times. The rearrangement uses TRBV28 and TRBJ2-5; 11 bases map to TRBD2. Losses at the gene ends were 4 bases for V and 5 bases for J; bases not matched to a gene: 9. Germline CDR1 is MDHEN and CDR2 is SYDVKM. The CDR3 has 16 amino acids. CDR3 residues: CASSSRMIAGGETQYF. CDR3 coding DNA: TGTGCCAGCAGTTCCCGGATGATAGCGGGAGGGGAGACCCAGTACTTC.

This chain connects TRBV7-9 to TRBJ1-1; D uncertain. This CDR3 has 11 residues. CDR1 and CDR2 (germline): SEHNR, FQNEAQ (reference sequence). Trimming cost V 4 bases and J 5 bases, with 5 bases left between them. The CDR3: CASSSFTEAFF. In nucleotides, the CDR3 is TGTGCCAGCAGCTCCTTTACTGAAGCTTTCTTT.

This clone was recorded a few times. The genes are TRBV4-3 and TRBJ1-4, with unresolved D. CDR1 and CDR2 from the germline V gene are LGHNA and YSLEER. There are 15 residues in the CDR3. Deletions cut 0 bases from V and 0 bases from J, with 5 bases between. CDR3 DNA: TGCGCCAGCAGCCAAGAGCAGGCAACTAATGAAAAACTGTTTTTT. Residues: CASSQEQATNEKLFF.

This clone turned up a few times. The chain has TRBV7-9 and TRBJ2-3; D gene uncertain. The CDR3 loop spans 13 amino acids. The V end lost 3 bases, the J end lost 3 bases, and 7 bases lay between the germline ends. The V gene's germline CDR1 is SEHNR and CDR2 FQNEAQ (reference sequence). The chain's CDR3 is CASSFQITDTQYF. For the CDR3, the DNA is TGTGCCAGCAGCTTTCAGATTACAGATACGCAGTATTTT.

CDR3 residues: CSGRGLDGNIQYF. The DNA of the CDR3 is TGCAGCGGTAGGGGGTTAGATGGAAACATTCAGTACTTC. The chain is built from TRBV29-1 and TRBJ2-4, with D maybe TRBD1 (6 bases). CDR1 SQVTM and CDR2 ANQGSEA come from the germline V gene. Trimming removed 7 bases from V and 6 bases from J, with 16 bases in between. This CDR3 comprises 13 residues.

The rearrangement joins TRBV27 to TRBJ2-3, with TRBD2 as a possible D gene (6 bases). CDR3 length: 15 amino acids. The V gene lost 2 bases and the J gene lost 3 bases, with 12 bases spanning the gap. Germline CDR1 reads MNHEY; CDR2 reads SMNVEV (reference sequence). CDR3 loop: CASSLMGLFTDTQYF. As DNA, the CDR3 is TGTGCCAGCAGTTTAATGGGACTGTTTACAGATACGCAGTATTTT.

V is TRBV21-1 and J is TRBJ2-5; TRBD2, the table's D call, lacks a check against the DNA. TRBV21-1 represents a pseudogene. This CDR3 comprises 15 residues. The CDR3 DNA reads TGTGCCAGCAGCAAAGGGGTAGCGGGAGTAGAGACCCAGTACTTC. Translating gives CASSKGVAGVETQYF.

CDR3 bases: TGTGCCAGCAGTAGCGACGGGAGGGCCCACACCGGGGAGCTGTTTTTT. The encoded protein is CASSSDGRAHTGELFF. The chain recombines TRBV27 with TRBJ2-2, with 8 positions matching TRBD2. CDR1 is MNHEY and CDR2 is SMNVEV in the germline V gene (reference sequence). The CDR3 extends over 16 amino acids. Trimming cost V 5 bases and J 3 bases; bases outside gene matches: 8.

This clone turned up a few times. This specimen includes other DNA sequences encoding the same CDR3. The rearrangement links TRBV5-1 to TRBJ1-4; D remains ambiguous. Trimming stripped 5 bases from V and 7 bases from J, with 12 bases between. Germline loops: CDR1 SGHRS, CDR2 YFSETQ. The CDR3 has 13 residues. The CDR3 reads CASSLGRGEKLFF. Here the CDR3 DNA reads TGCGCCAGCAGTCTGGGGAGAGGTGAAAAACTGTTTTTT. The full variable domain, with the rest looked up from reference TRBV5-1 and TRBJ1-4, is KAGVTQTPRYLIKTRGQQVTLSCSPISGHRSVSWYQQTPGQGLQFLFEYFSETQRNKGNFPGRFSGRQFSNSRSEMNVSTLELGDSALYLCASSLGRGEKLFFGSGTQLSVL.

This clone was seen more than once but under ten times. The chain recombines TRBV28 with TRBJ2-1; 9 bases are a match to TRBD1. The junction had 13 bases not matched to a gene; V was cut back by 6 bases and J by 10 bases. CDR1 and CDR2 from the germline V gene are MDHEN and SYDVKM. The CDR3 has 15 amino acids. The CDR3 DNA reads TGTGCCAGCAGGGTCCGGGACAGGGATATCGGGGAGCAGTTCTTC. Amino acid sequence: CASRVRDRDIGEQFF. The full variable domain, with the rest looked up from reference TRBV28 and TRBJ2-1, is DVKVTQSSRYLVKRTGEKVFLECVQDMDHENMFWYRQDPGLGLRLIYFSYDVKMKEKGDIPEGYSVSREKKERFSLILESASTNQTSMYLCASRVRDRDIGEQFFGPGTRLTVL.

CDR3 protein: CASWPSGTFRHEQFF. Here the CDR3 DNA reads TGTGCCAGTTGGCCCAGCGGGACCTTCCGGCATGAGCAGTTCTTC. The chain links TRBV5-4 to TRBJ2-1, with 7 bases aligning to TRBD2. The CDR3 loop spans 15 amino acids. V was clipped by 8 bases and J by 8 bases; unmatched bases: 16. The germline V gene encodes CDR1 SGHNT and CDR2 YYREEE (reference sequence).

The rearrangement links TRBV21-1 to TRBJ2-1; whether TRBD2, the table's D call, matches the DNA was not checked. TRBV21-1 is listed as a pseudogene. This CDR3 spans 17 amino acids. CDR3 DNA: TGTGCCAGCAGCCATATCGGACTAGCGGGAGTAGGTAATGAGCAGTTCTTC. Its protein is CASSHIGLAGVGNEQFF.

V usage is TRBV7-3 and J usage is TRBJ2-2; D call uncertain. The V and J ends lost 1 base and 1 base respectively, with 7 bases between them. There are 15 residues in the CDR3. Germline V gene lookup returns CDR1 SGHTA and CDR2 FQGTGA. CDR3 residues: CASSLIRGNTGELFF. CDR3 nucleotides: TGTGCCAGCAGCTTAATTCGCGGGAACACCGGGGAGCTGTTTTTT. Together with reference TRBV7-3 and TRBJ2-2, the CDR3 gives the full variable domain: GAGVSQTPSNKVTEKGKYVELRCDPISGHTALYWYRQSLGQGPEFLIYFQGTGAADDSGLPNDRFFAVRPEGSVSTLKIQRTERGDSAVYLCASSLIRGNTGELFFGEGSRLTVL.

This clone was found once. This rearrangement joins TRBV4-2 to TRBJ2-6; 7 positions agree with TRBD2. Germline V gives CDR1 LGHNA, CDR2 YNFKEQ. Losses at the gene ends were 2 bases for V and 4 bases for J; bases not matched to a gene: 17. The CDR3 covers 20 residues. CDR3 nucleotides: TGTGCCAGCAGCCAAACCCGGGGAGGGATGGGTGCTGTAGGGGCCAACGTCCTGACTTTC. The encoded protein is CASSQTRGGMGAVGANVLTF.

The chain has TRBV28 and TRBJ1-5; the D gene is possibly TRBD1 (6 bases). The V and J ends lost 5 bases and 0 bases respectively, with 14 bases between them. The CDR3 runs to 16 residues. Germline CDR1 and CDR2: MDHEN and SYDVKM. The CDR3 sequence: CASSHAGTFSNQPQHF. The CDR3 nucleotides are TGTGCCAGCAGTCACGCTGGGACATTTAGCAATCAGCCCCAGCATTTT.